This paragraph reports one T cell receptor beta chain. The germline gives CDR1 MNHEY, CDR2 SVGAGI. This CDR3 has 16 residues. These data originate in a study of T cells expressing NK-cell markers. UMIs accompanied the 5'RACE template switching by which TCR beta cDNA was made. TCRdb re-called the 5' RACE reads; one entry per CDR3 protein, DNA not given. The data include roughly 180,000 distinct CDR3 sequences; the top ten clones carry 20% to 25%. The receptor comes from a man aged 18 to 69 in good health. The sample was blood T cells: a sorted CD56 or NKG2C T cell subset, CD4+ or CD8+ T cells, or bulk PBMC T cells (not recorded which). The rearrangement joins TRBV6-5 to TRBJ2-7; TCRdb returns TRBD1, unconfirmable since there is no DNA. CDR3 residues: CASSYSQNRGQNEQYF.